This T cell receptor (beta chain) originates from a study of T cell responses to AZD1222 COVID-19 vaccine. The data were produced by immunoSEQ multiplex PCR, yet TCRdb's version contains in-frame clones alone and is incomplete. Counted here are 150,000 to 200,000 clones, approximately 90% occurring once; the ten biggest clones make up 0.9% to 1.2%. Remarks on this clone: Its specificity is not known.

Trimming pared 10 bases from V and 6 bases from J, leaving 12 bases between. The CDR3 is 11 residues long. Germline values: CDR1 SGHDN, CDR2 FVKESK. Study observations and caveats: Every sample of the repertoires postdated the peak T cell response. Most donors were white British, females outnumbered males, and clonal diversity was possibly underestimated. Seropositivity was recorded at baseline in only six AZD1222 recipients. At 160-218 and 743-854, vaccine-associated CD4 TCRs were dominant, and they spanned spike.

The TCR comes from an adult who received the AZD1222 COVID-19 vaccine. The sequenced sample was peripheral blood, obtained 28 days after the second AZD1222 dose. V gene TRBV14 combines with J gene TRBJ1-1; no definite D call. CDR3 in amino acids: CANMWEAEAFF. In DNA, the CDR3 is TGTGCCAACATGTGGGAAGCTGAAGCTTTCTTT.